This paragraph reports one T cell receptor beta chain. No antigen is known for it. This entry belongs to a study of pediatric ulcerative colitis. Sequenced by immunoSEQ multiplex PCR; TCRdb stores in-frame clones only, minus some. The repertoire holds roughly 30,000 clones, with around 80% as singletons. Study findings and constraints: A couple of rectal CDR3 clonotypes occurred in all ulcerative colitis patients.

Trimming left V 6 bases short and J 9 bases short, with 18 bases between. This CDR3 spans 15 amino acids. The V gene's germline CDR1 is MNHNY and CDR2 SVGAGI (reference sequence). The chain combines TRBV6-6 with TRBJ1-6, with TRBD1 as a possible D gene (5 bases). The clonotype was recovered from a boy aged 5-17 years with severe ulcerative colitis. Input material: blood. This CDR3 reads CASRLNRYGGSPLHF. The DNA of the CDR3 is TGTGCCAGCAGACTAAACCGCTACGGGGGTTCACCCCTCCACTTT.